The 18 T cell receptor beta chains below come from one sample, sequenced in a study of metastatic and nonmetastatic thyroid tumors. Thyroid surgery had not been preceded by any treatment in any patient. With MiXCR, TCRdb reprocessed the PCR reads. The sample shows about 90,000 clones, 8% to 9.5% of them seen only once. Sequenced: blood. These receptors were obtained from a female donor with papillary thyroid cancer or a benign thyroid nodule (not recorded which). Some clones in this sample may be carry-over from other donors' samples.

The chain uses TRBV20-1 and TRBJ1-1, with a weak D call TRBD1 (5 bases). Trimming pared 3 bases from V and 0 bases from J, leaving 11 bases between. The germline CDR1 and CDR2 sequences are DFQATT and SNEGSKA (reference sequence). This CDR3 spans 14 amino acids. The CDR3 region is CSASPSGLNTEAFF. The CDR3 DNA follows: TGCAGTGCTAGCCCGTCAGGGTTGAACACTGAAGCTTTCTTT.

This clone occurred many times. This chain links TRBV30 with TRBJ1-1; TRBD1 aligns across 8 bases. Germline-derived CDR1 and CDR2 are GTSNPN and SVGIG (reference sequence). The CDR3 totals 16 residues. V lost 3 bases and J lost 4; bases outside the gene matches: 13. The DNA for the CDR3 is TGTGCCTGGAGGGCAGGCAGGGGGCCGGTAATCACTGAAGCTTTCTTT. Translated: CAWRAGRGPVITEAFF. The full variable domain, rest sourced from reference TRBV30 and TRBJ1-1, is SQTIHQWPATLVQPVGSPLSLECTVEGTSNPNLYWYRQAAGRGLQLLFYSVGIGQISSEVPQNLSASRPQDRQFILSSKKLLLSDSGFYLCAWRAGRGPVITEAFFGQGTRLTVV.

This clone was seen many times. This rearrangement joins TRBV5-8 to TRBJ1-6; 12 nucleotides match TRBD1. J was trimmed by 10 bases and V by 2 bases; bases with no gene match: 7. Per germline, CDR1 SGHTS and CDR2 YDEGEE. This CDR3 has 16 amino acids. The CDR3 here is CASSFPGQGARSPLHF. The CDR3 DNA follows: TGTGCCAGCAGCTTCCCGGGACAGGGGGCAAGGTCACCCCTCCACTTT.

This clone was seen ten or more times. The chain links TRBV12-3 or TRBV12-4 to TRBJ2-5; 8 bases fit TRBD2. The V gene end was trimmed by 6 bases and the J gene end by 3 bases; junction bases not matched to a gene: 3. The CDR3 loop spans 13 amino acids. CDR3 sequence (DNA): TGTGCCAGCAGACTGACTAGCGAAGAGACCCAGTACTTC. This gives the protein CASRLTSEETQYF.

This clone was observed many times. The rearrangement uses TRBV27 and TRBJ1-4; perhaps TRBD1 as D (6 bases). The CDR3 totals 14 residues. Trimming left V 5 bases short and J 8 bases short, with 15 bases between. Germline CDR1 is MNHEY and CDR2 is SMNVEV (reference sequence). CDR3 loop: CASSPRQVVEKLFF. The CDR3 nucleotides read TGTGCCAGCAGTCCCAGACAGGTGGTGGAAAAACTGTTTTTT.

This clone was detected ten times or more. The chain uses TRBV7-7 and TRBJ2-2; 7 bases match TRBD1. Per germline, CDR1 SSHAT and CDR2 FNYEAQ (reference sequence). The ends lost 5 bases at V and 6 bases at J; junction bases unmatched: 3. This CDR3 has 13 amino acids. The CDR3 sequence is CASSQTGSGELFF. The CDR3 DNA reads TGTGCCAGCAGCCAGACAGGGTCCGGGGAGCTGTTTTTT.

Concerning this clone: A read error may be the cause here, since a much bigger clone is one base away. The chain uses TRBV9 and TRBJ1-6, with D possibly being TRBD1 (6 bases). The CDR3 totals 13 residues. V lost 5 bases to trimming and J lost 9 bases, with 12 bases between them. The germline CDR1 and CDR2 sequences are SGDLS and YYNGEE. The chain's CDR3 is CASSPGQSSPLHF. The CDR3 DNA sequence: TGTGCCAGCAGTCCGGGACAAAGTTCACCCCTCCACTTT.

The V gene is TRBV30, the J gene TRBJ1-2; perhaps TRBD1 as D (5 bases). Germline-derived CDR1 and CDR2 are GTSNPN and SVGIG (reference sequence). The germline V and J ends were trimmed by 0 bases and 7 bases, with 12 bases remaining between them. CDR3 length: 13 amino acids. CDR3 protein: CAWSVLGRGGYTF. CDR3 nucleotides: TGTGCCTGGAGTGTATTGGGGAGGGGTGGCTACACCTTC.

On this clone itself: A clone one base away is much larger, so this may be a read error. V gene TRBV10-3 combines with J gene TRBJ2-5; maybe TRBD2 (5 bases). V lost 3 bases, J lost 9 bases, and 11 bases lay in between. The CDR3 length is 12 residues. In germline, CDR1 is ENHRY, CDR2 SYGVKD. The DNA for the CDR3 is TGTGCCATCAGTGACCTCGTGGAGGCCCAGTACTTC. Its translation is CAISDLVEAQYF.

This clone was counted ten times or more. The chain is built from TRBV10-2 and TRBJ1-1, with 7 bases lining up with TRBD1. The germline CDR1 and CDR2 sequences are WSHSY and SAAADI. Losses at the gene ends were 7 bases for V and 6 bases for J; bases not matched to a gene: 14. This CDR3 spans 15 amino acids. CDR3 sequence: CASIDGQAPGAEAFF. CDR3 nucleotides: TGCGCCAGCATAGACGGACAGGCACCTGGGGCTGAAGCTTTCTTT.

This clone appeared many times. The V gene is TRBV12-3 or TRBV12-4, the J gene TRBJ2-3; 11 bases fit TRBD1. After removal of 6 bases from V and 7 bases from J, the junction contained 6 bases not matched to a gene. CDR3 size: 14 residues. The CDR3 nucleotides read TGTGCCAGCAGAAAGGGACAGGGGGTAAATACGCAGTATTTT. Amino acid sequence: CASRKGQGVNTQYF.

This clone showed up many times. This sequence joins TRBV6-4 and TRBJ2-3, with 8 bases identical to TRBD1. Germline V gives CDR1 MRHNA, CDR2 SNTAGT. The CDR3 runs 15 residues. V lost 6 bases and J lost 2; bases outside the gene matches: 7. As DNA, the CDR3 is TGTGCCAGCAGCGACAGGGGTGAGAACACAGATACGCAGTATTTT. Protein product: CASSDRGENTDTQYF.

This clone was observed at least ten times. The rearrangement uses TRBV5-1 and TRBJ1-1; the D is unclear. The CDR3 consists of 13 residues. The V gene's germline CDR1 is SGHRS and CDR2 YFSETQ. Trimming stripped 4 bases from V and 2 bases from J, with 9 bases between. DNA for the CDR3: TGCGCCAGCAGCCCCACAGAAAACACTGAAGCTTTCTTT. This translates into CASSPTENTEAFF.

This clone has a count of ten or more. CDR3 in DNA: TGTGCCAGCGGGGGAGGGTTCCAAGAGACCCAGTACTTC. Translation: CASGGGFQETQYF. This chain uses TRBV6-1 with TRBJ2-5, with 7 bases fitting TRBD2. In germline, CDR1 is MNHNS, CDR2 SASEGT. The CDR3 length is 13 residues. J lost 1 base, V lost 8 bases, and 4 bases had no gene match.

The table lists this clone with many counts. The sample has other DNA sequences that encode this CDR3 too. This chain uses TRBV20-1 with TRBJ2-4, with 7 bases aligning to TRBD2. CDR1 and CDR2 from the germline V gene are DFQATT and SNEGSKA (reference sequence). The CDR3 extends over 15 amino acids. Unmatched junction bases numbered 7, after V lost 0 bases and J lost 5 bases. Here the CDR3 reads CSARERGYGENIQYF. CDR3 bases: TGCAGTGCTAGAGAGCGGGGGTACGGCGAAAACATTCAGTACTTC.

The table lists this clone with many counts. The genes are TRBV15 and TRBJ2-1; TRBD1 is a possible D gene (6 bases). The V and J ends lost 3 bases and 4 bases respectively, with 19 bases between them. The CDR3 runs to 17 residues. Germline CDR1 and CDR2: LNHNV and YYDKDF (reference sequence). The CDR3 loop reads CATSRGDGGREYNEQFF. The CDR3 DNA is TGTGCCACCAGCAGGGGAGATGGGGGCAGGGAATACAATGAGCAGTTCTTC.

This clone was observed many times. This chain's CDR3 is CASSSGGSGFLEPQHF. The DNA for the CDR3 is TGTGCCAGCAGTTCGGGGGGGTCAGGGTTTTTAGAGCCCCAGCATTTT. V usage is TRBV28 and J usage is TRBJ1-5; TRBD1 might be the D (5 bases). This CDR3 contains 16 residues. Trimming shortened V by 4 bases and J by 8 bases, and 21 bases separated the two germline ends. CDR1 is MDHEN, CDR2 SYDVKM, per germline. Full variable domain (missing parts from reference TRBV28 and TRBJ1-5): DVKVTQSSRYLVKRTGEKVFLECVQDMDHENMFWYRQDPGLGLRLIYFSYDVKMKEKGDIPEGYSVSREKKERFSLILESASTNQTSMYLCASSSGGSGFLEPQHFGDGTRLSIL.

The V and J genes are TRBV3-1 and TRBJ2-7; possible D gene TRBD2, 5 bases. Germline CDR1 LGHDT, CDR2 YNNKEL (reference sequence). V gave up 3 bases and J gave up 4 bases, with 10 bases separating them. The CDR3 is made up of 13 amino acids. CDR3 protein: CASSQISGYEQYF. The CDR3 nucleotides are TGTGCCAGCAGCCAGATAAGCGGTTACGAGCAGTACTTC.